These 27 T cell receptor beta chains originate from one sample sequenced in a study of CD8 T cells in Susac syndrome. The authors reverse transcribed about 0.5 to 1 ug RNA with random hexamers. TCRdb re-derived calls from the immunoSEQ multiplex PCR reads in MiXCR, one entry per CDR3 protein. The data hold about 300,000 distinct CDR3 sequences, with approximately 85% observed a single time. The specimen sequenced was CD8+ T cells from PBMCs. The receptor set was obtained from a human donor with multiple sclerosis.

The chain links TRBV6-1 to TRBJ2-1; D is ambiguous. The CDR3 contains 13 residues. V lost 7 bases to trimming and J lost 6 bases, with 13 bases between them. The germline gives CDR1 MNHNS, CDR2 SASEGT. The CDR3 sequence: CASIGPPVNEQFF. CDR3 in DNA: TGTGCCAGCATCGGGCCCCCGGTCAATGAGCAGTTCTTC.

This chain connects TRBV7-8 to TRBJ2-7; D may be TRBD1 or TRBD2 (5 bases each). The ends were cut back, 7 bases at V and 4 bases at J, with 20 bases in the middle. The CDR3 spans 15 residues. CDR1 is SGHVS, CDR2 FQNEAQ, per germline. The CDR3 coding sequence is TGTGCCAGCACGGTGGGGGATCCAGTTTATTACGAGCAGTACTTC. Protein product: CASTVGDPVYYEQYF.

The genes are TRBV5-6 and TRBJ2-4, with unresolved D. Trimming stripped 1 base from V and 5 bases from J, with 13 bases between. Germline-derived CDR1 and CDR2 are SGHDT and YYEEEE. The length of the CDR3 is 15 residues. CDR3 sequence (DNA): TGTGCCAGCAGCTTGAGAGAGGATACCCAAAACATTCAGTACTTC. Translated: CASSLREDTQNIQYF. Variable domain in full (rest from reference TRBV5-6 and TRBJ2-4): DAGVTQSPTHLIKTRGQQVTLRCSPKSGHDTVSWYQQALGQGPQFIFQYYEEEERQRGNFPDRFSGHQFPNYSSELNVNALLLGDSALYLCASSLREDTQNIQYFGAGTRLSVL.

The chain joins TRBV5-6 to TRBJ2-1; the match to TRBD2 covers 7 bases. V was pared by 3 bases and J by 1 base, with 13 bases of the junction left unmatched. This CDR3 has 18 residues. Germline V gene data show CDR1 as SGHDT and CDR2 as YYEEEE. CDR3 loop: CASSSDGSGFRSYNEQFF. The CDR3 DNA reads TGTGCCAGCAGCTCTGACGGTAGCGGGTTTCGTTCCTACAATGAGCAGTTCTTC. The whole variable domain, filled in from reference TRBV5-6 and TRBJ2-1, reads DAGVTQSPTHLIKTRGQQVTLRCSPKSGHDTVSWYQQALGQGPQFIFQYYEEEERQRGNFPDRFSGHQFPNYSSELNVNALLLGDSALYLCASSSDGSGFRSYNEQFFGPGTRLTVL.

The chain recombines TRBV20-1 with TRBJ2-5; the D gene is possibly TRBD2 (5 bases). The germline CDR1 and CDR2 sequences are DFQATT and SNEGSKA (reference sequence). The CDR3 extends over 16 amino acids. Trimming removed 0 bases at V and 5 bases at J, with 19 bases between. CDR3 in DNA: TGCAGTGCTAGAGATCCTCTTAGGGAGCTAATGGAGACCCAGTACTTC. Its protein product is CSARDPLRELMETQYF.

The chain links TRBV20-1 to TRBJ1-4; TRBD1 might be the D (5 bases). The germline V gene encodes CDR1 DFQATT and CDR2 SNEGSKA (reference sequence). This CDR3 is built from 16 residues. Trimming removed 1 base at V and 8 bases at J, with 20 bases between. The CDR3 DNA follows: TGCAGTGCTAGAGTCGGATCGGGCAGGGAGTGGGAAAAACTGTTTTTT. It is translated as CSARVGSGREWEKLFF.

The chain has TRBV5-8 and TRBJ1-1; no clear D. The germline V gene has CDR1 SGHTS and CDR2 YDEGEE. CDR3 length: 13 amino acids. V lost 4 bases to trimming and J lost 7 bases, with 14 bases between them. CDR3 region: CASSPLQVGEAFF. CDR3 sequence (DNA): TGTGCCAGCAGCCCCCTTCAGGTGGGTGAAGCTTTCTTT.

This chain joins TRBV6-1 and TRBJ2-3; 12 bases match TRBD2. V lost 7 bases, J lost 2 bases, and 13 bases stayed unmatched. CDR1 and CDR2 from the germline V gene are MNHNS and SASEGT. This CDR3 has 18 amino acids. CDR3 protein: CASNAGELAGGATDTQYF. The CDR3 coding sequence is TGTGCCAGCAACGCAGGGGAACTAGCGGGAGGAGCCACAGATACGCAGTATTTT.

This chain connects TRBV4-3 to TRBJ2-5, with D uncertain. V lost 1 base, J lost 6 bases, and 9 bases lay in between. In germline, CDR1 is LGHNA, CDR2 YSLEER. The CDR3 is 13 amino acids. The CDR3 region has the DNA TGCGCCAGCAGCCAAGTGGACGGAAAGACCCAGTACTTC. Protein: CASSQVDGKTQYF.

This rearrangement joins TRBV6-2 or TRBV6-3 to TRBJ1-2, with a tentative D call TRBD1 (5 bases). Germline CDR1 reads MNHEY; CDR2 reads SVGEGT. The length of the CDR3 is 14 residues. V lost 8 bases and J 3 bases, leaving 16 bases between the germline ends. Here the CDR3 reads CASRMGRADYGYTF. Written as DNA, the CDR3 is TGTGCCAGCCGTATGGGCAGGGCGGACTATGGCTACACCTTC.

This clonotype occurred once. At one end the junction does not follow the germline gene, possibly because of a read error. The chain recombines TRBV12-3 or TRBV12-4 with TRBJ1-3; D possibly corresponds to TRBD1 (5 bases). The CDR3 contains 16 residues. The CDR3 DNA reads TGTGCCAGCAGTTTGCCTTCGGGGCGCTCTGGAAACACCGTATATTTT. This encodes CASSLPSGRSGNTVYF.

This chain links TRBV28 with TRBJ2-5, with D possibly being TRBD2 (6 bases). Per the germline V gene, CDR1 is MDHEN and CDR2 is SYDVKM. The CDR3 has 17 residues. V was clipped by 2 bases and J by 2 bases, with 18 bases between them. CDR3 DNA: TGTGCCAGCAGTTTAGCATCCGCCTCGACTAGTCAAGAGACCCAGTACTTC. It yields the protein CASSLASASTSQETQYF.

This clonotype is a singleton in its sample. The chain employs TRBV29-1 and TRBJ2-5; no clear D. V lost 0 bases, J lost 1 base, and 6 bases lay in between. Germline lookup yields CDR1 SQVTM and CDR2 ANQGSEA. The CDR3 length is 13 residues. The CDR3: CSVEDGLQETQYF. DNA for the CDR3: TGCAGCGTTGAAGATGGTCTCCAAGAGACCCAGTACTTC.

Of note for this clonotype: As the CDR3 is not closed by the conserved phenylalanine or tryptophan, this likely results from a read error. The J gene is TRBJ2-7, the V gene TRBV7-6; the match to TRBD1 covers 10 bases. CDR1 and CDR2 (germline): SGHVS, FNYEAQ. V lost 3 bases to trimming and J lost 6 bases; unmatched junction nucleotides: 2. This CDR3 region has 13 residues. CDR3 DNA sequence: TGTGCCAGCAGCTTTTGGACAGGGGGCGAGCAGTACCTC. It encodes CASSFWTGGEQYL.

The rearrangement uses TRBV6-2 or TRBV6-3 and TRBJ2-2; D unclear. V was cut by 0 bases and J by 2 bases, with 7 bases left in between. There are 15 residues in the CDR3. Germline V gene data show CDR1 as MNHEY and CDR2 as SVGEGT. Here the CDR3 DNA reads TGTGCCAGCAGTTACTCGGGCGGAAACACCGGGGAGCTGTTTTTT. Translated, it gives CASSYSGGNTGELFF.

The rearrangement links TRBV19 to TRBJ1-1; D gene ambiguous. The V and J ends lost 6 bases and 8 bases respectively, with 22 bases between them. The germline V gene encodes CDR1 LNHDA and CDR2 SQIVND (reference sequence). This CDR3 is built from 15 residues. The CDR3 DNA reads as TGTGCCAGTAGCCTTAGGGCAGGCACTGGTTGGGAAGCTTTCTTT. It codes for CASSLRAGTGWEAFF.

The chain couples TRBV19 to TRBJ2-7; D gene unclear. Trimming cost V 6 bases and J 3 bases, with 12 bases left between them. CDR1 is LNHDA, CDR2 SQIVND, per germline (reference sequence). This CDR3 has 13 amino acids. The CDR3 reads CASSTGVYYEQYF. The CDR3 DNA reads as TGTGCCAGTAGCACTGGCGTATACTACGAGCAGTACTTC.

This chain links TRBV4-3 with TRBJ2-1, with 10 bases aligning to TRBD2. The germline CDR1 and CDR2 sequences are LGHNA and YSLEER. The CDR3 extends over 13 amino acids. Trimming took 2 bases from V and 9 from J; bases not matched to a gene: 1. CDR3 nucleotides: TGCGCCAGCAGCCAAACTAGCGGGATTGAGCAGTTCTTC. Its translation: CASSQTSGIEQFF.

V and J are TRBV6-1 and TRBJ2-1; 11 bases match TRBD2. Germline V lookup: CDR1 MNHNS, CDR2 SASEGT. There are 11 residues in the CDR3. The junction had 5 bases not matched to a gene; V was cut back by 7 bases and J by 15 bases. CDR3 in DNA: TGTGCCAGCACCGCTAGCGGGAGGACGTTCTTC. This sequence encodes CASTASGRTFF.

The chain uses TRBV20-1 and TRBJ2-7; D gene ambiguous. The CDR3 consists of 12 residues. V was shortened by 1 base and J by 2 bases, with 6 bases between the two germline ends. Germline V lookup: CDR1 DFQATT, CDR2 SNEGSKA (reference sequence). The CDR3 DNA reads TGCAGTGCTAGAGGCGACACCTACGAGCAGTACTTC. The encoded protein is CSARGDTYEQYF.

This chain links TRBV27 with TRBJ2-7; 7 bases map to TRBD1. In germline, CDR1 is MNHEY, CDR2 SMNVEV (reference sequence). The CDR3 runs 15 residues. V was pared by 8 bases and J by 2 bases, with 12 bases of the junction left unmatched. CDR3 amino acids: CASRLGQVVPYEQYF. CDR3 sequence (DNA): TGTGCCAGCCGCCTCGGACAGGTCGTGCCCTACGAGCAGTACTTC.

The J gene is TRBJ2-3, the V gene TRBV7-2, with TRBD2 as a possible D gene (6 bases). CDR1 and CDR2 from the germline V gene are SGHTA and FQGNSA. V gave up 4 bases and J gave up 4 bases, with 15 bases separating them. This CDR3 contains 15 residues. The CDR3 DNA is TGTGCCAGCAGCTCTTTAGGGTCTAGCGCAGATACGCAGTATTTT. Translated, it gives CASSSLGSSADTQYF.

The genes are TRBV20-1 and TRBJ2-7, with D uncertain. Trimming removed 1 base from V and 6 bases from J, with 10 bases in between. The CDR3 totals 12 residues. CDR1 DFQATT and CDR2 SNEGSKA come from the germline V gene (reference sequence). CDR3 bases: TGCAGTGCTAGAGTCAAGGTGAGCGAGCAGTACTTC. This gives the protein CSARVKVSEQYF.

The rearrangement links TRBV29-1 to TRBJ1-3, with D perhaps matching TRBD1 (5 bases). The CDR3 length is 14 residues. Germline assignment: CDR1 SQVTM and CDR2 ANQGSEA. V gave up 5 bases and J gave up 0 bases, with 11 bases separating them. The CDR3 nucleotides are TGCAGCGTTACGGGACCGGTCTCTGGAAACACCATATATTTT. It is translated as CSVTGPVSGNTIYF.

The chain joins TRBV27 to TRBJ2-1, with D unresolved. The ends were cut back, 8 bases at V and 6 bases at J, with 20 bases in the middle. The CDR3 contains 15 residues. The germline V gene has CDR1 MNHEY and CDR2 SMNVEV (reference sequence). This CDR3 is CASGPRITVANEQFF. For the CDR3, the DNA is TGTGCCAGCGGGCCTCGGATAACAGTCGCCAATGAGCAGTTCTTC.

This chain links TRBV4-3 with TRBJ2-2; D might be TRBD2 (5 bases). V shed 0 bases and J shed 2 bases, with 13 bases lying between them. The length of the CDR3 is 17 residues. CDR1 is LGHNA, CDR2 YSLEER, per germline. The CDR3: CASSQDTLAPNTGELFF. The CDR3 DNA reads as TGCGCCAGCAGCCAAGATACCCTAGCACCCAACACCGGGGAGCTGTTTTTT.

This chain joins TRBV7-8 and TRBJ2-7; D tentatively fits TRBD1 or TRBD2 (5 bases each). With 5 bases removed from V and 11 bases from J, the gap between germline ends came to 28 bases. The CDR3 totals 16 residues. The germline V gene has CDR1 SGHVS and CDR2 FQNEAQ. DNA of the CDR3: TGTGCCAGCAGCCCTGTACGGTGGACTGGAGCGCTAGGGGAGTACTTC. Encoded protein: CASSPVRWTGALGEYF.